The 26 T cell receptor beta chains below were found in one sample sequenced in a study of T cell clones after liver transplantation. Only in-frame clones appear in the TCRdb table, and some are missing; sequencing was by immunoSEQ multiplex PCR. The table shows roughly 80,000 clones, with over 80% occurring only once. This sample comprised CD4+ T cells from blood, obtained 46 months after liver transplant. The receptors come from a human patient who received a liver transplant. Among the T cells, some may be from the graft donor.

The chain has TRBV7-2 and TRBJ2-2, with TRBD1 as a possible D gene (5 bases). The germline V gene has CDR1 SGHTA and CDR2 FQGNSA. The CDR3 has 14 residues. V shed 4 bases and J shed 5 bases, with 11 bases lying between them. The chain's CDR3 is CASSSGHLTGELFF. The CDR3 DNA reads TGTGCCAGCAGCTCAGGACATCTTACCGGGGAGCTGTTTTTT.

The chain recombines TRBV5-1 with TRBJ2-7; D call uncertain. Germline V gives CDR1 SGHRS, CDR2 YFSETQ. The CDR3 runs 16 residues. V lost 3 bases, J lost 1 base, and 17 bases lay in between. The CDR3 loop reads CASSSRWSFPSYEQYF. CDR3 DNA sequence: TGCGCCAGCAGCTCACGGTGGAGCTTTCCTTCCTACGAGCAGTACTTC. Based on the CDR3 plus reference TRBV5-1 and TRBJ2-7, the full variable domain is KAGVTQTPRYLIKTRGQQVTLSCSPISGHRSVSWYQQTPGQGLQFLFEYFSETQRNKGNFPGRFSGRQFSNSRSEMNVSTLELGDSALYLCASSSRWSFPSYEQYFGPGTRLTVT.

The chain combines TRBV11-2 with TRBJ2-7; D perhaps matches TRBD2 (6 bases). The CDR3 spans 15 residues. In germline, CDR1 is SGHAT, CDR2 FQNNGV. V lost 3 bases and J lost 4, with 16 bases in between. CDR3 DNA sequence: TGTGCCAGCAGCTTCTCCGGGGGAACGGGTTACGAGCAGTACTTC. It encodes CASSFSGGTGYEQYF.

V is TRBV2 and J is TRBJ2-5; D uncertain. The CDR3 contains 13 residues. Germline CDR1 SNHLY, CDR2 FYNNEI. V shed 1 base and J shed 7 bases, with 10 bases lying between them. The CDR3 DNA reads TGTGCCAGCAGTGAAGGGGTAGGAGCGACCCAGTACTTC. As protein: CASSEGVGATQYF.

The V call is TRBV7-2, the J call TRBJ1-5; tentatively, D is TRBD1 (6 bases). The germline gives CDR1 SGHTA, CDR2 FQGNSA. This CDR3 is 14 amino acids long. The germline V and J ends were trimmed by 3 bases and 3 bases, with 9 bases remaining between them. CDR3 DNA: TGTGCCAGCAGCTTTGGGACACCCAATCAGCCCCAGCATTTT. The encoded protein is CASSFGTPNQPQHF.

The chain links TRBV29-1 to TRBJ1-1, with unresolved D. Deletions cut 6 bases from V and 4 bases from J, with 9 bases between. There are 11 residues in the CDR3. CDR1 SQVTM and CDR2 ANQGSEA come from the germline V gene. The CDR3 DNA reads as TGCAGCGTGGGCAGGCCCACTGAAGCTTTCTTT. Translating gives CSVGRPTEAFF.

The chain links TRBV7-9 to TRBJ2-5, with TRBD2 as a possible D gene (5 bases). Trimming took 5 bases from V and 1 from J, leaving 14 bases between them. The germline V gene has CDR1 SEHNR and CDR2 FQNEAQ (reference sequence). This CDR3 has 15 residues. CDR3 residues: CASSPAAAGQETQYF. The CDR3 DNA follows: TGTGCCAGCAGCCCCGCCGCGGCGGGCCAAGAGACCCAGTACTTC.

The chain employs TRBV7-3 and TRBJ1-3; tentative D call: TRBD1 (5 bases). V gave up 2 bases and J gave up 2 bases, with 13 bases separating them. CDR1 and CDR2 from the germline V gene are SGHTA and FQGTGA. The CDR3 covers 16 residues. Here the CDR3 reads CASSLVSGTTGNTIYF. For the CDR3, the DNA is TGTGCCAGCAGCTTAGTGTCTGGGACCACTGGAAACACCATATATTTT.

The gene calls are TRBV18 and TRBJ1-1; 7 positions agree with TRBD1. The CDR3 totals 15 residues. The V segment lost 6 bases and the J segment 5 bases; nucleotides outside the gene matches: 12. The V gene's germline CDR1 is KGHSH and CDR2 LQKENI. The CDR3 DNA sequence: TGTGCCAGCTCGCTCGATACAGGGGTTCGAACTGAAGCTTTCTTT. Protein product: CASSLDTGVRTEAFF.

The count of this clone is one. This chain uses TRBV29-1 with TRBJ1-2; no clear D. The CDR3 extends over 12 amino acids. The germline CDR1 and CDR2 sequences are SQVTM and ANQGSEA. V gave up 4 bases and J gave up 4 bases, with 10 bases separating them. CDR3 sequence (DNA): TGCAGCGTTGGGCGGGGTACCTATGGCTACACCTTC. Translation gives CSVGRGTYGYTF.

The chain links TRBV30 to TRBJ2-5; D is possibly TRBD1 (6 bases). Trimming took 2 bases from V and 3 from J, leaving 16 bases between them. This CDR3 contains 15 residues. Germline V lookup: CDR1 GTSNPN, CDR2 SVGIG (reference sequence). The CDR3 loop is CAWSTGKVREETQYF. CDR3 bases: TGTGCCTGGAGTACAGGGAAGGTGAGGGAAGAGACCCAGTACTTC.

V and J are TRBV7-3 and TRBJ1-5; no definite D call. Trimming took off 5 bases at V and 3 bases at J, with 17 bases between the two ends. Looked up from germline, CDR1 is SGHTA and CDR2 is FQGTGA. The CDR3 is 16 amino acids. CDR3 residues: CASSPGRRAANQPQHF. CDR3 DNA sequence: TGTGCCAGCAGCCCAGGACGGAGAGCAGCCAATCAGCCCCAGCATTTT.

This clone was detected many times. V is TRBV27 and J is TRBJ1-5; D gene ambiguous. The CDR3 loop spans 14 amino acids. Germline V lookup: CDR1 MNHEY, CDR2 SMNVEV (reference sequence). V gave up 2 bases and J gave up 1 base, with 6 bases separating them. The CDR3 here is CASSLRESNQPQHF. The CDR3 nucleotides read TGTGCCAGCAGTTTAAGGGAGAGCAATCAGCCCCAGCATTTT.

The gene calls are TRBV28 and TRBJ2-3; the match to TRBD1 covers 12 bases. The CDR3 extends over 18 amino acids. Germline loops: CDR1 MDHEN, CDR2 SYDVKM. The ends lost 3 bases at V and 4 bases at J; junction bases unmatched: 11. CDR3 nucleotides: TGTGCCAGCAGTTTGGGACAGGGGGCGCGAGGGGAAGCAGATACGCAGTATTTT. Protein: CASSLGQGARGEADTQYF.

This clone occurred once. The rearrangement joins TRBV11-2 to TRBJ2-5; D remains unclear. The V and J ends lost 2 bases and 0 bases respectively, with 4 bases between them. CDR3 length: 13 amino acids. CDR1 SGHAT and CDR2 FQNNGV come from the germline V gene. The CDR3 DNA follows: TGTGCCAGCAGCTTACGGTACCAAGAGACCCAGTACTTC. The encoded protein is CASSLRYQETQYF.

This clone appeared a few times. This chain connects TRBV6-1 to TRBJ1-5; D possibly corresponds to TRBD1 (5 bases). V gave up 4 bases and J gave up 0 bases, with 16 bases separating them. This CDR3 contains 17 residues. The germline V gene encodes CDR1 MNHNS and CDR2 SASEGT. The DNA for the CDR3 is TGTGCCAGCAGTGCCTCCCTGGGGACTTATAGCAATCAGCCCCAGCATTTT. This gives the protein CASSASLGTYSNQPQHF.

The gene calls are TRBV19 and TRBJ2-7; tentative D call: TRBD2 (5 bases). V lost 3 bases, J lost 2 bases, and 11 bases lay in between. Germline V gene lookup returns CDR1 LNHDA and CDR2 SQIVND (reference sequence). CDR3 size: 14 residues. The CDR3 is CASSMYGDTYEQYF. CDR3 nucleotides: TGTGCCAGTAGTATGTACGGGGATACCTACGAGCAGTACTTC.

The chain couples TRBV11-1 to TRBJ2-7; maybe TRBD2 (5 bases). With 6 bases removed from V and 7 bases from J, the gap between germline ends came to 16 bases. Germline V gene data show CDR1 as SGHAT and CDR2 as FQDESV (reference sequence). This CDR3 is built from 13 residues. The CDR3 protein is CASSFRGLGEQYF. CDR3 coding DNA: TGTGCCAGCAGTTTCCGCGGACTGGGAGAGCAGTACTTC. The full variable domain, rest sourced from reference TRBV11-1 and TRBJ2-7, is EAEVAQSPRYKITEKSQAVAFWCDPISGHATLYWYRQILGQGPELLVQFQDESVVDDSQLPKDRFSAERLKGVDSTLKIQPAELGDSAMYLCASSFRGLGEQYFGPGTRLTVT.

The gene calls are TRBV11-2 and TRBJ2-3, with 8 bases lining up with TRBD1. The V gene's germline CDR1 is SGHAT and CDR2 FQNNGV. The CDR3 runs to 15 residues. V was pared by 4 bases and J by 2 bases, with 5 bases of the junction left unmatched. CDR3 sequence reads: CASSSNRGTTDTQYF. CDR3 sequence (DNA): TGTGCCAGCAGCTCTAACAGGGGGACCACAGATACGCAGTATTTT.

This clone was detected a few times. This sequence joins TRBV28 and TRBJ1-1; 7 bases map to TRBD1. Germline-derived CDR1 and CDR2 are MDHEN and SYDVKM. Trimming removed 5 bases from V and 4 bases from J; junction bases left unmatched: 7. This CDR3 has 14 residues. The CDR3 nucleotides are TGTGCCAGCAGTACCCAACAGGGGCGCACTGAAGCTTTCTTT. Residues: CASSTQQGRTEAFF.

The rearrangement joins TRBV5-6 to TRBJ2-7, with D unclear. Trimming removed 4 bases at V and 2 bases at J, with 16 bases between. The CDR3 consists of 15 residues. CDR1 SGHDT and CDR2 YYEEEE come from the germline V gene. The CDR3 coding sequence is TGTGCCAGCAGCGTGGCCCCCTTCGCCACCTACGAGCAGTACTTC. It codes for CASSVAPFATYEQYF. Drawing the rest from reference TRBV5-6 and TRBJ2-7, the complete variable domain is DAGVTQSPTHLIKTRGQQVTLRCSPKSGHDTVSWYQQALGQGPQFIFQYYEEEERQRGNFPDRFSGHQFPNYSSELNVNALLLGDSALYLCASSVAPFATYEQYFGPGTRLTVT.

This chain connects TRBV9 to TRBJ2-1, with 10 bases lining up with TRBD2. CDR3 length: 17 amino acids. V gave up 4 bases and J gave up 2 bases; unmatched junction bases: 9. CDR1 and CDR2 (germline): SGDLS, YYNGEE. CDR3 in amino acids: CASSMDLGLAAYNEQFF. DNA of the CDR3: TGTGCCAGCAGCATGGATCTTGGACTAGCGGCCTACAATGAGCAGTTCTTC. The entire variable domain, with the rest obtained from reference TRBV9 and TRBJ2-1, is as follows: DSGVTQTPKHLITATGQRVTLRCSPRSGDLSVYWYQQSLDQGLQFLIQYYNGEERAKGNILERFSAQQFPDLHSELNLSSLELGDSALYFCASSMDLGLAAYNEQFFGPGTRLTVL.

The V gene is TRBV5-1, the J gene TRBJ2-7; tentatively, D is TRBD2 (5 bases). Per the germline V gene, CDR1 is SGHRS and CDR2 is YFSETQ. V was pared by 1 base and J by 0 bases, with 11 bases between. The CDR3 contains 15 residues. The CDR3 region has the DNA TGCGCCAGCAGCTTGACTAGGTCCTCCTCCTACGAGCAGTACTTC. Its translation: CASSLTRSSSYEQYF.

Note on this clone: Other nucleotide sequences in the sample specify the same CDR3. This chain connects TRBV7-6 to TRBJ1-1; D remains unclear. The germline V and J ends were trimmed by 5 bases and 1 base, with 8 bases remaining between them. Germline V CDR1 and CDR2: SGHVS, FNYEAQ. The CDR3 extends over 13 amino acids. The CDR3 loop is CASSLSGNTEAFF. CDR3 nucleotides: TGTGCCAGCAGCCTAAGCGGGAACACTGAAGCTTTCTTT.

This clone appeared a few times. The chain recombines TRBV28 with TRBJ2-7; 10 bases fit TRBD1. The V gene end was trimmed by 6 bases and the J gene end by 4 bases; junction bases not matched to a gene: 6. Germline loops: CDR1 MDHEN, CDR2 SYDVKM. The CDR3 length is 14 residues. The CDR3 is CASSPGQGFYEQYF. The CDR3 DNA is TGTGCCAGCAGCCCGGGACAGGGGTTTTACGAGCAGTACTTC.

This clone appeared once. CDR3 coding DNA: TGTGCCTGGAGTGCAATTACTCATTACAGGGGGCGCAGTGAGCAGTTCTTC. Protein sequence: CAWSAITHYRGRSEQFF. The gene calls are TRBV30 and TRBJ2-1, with 9 bases fitting TRBD1. The CDR3 covers 17 residues. The junction had 16 bases not matched to a gene; V was cut back by 1 base and J by 9 bases. Per germline, CDR1 GTSNPN and CDR2 SVGIG (reference sequence).